These 4 T cell receptor beta chains came from one sample sequenced in a study of response to subunit inactivated influenza vaccine. Via MiXCR, TCRdb re-called the RT-PCR reads, giving one row per CDR3 protein. Of some 850,000 distinct CDR3 sequences listed, 15% to 20% are singletons. The source was PBMCs from blood, collected approximately 5 days after vaccination. The receptors shown here come from a man in his fifties who received an inactivated influenza vaccine.

This clonotype was counted ten times or more. The chain has TRBV12-3 or TRBV12-4 and TRBJ2-1, with D tentatively TRBD1 (5 bases). Trimming shortened V by 2 bases and J by 8 bases, and 7 bases separated the two germline ends. The CDR3 length is 12 residues. The DNA for the CDR3 is TGTGCCAGCAGTTTAAGGGGCTATGAGCAGTTCTTC. It encodes CASSLRGYEQFF.

The chain couples TRBV24-1 to TRBJ2-1; D uncertain. Between the trimmed V and J ends, which lost 0 bases and 4 bases, there was a span of 12 bases. The CDR3 totals 16 residues. Germline V gene sequence: CDR1 KGHDR, CDR2 SFDVKD. The CDR3 DNA reads as TGTGCCACCAGTGATTTGCGGACGGACCCTTACAATGAGCAGTTCTTC. Translation gives CATSDLRTDPYNEQFF.

The CDR3 sequence: CSAGGPQRVSSGYEQYF. CDR3 coding DNA: TGCAGTGCTGGCGGACCGCAACGCGTCTCCTCTGGGTACGAGCAGTACTTC. The genes are TRBV20-1 and TRBJ2-7, with D unclear. This CDR3 region has 17 residues. The V gene lost 5 bases and the J gene lost 4 bases, with 27 bases spanning the gap. CDR1 and CDR2 from the germline V gene are DFQATT and SNEGSKA (reference sequence).

V is TRBV6-1 and J is TRBJ2-2; TRBD1 or TRBD2 may be the D gene (5 bases each). The ends were cut back, 6 bases at V and 3 bases at J, with 14 bases in the middle. The CDR3 spans 15 residues. Germline V gene data show CDR1 as MNHNS and CDR2 as SASEGT. This CDR3 reads CASRPPGRYTGELFF. In DNA, the CDR3 is TGTGCCAGCAGGCCTCCGGGACGTTACACCGGGGAGCTGTTTTTT.